The 23 T cell receptor beta chains presented below share a single source sample, sequenced in a study of response to subunit inactivated influenza vaccine (dated by TCRdb to the late 2010s). The library was made by RT-PCR. Data came from an Illumina HiSeq 2500. TCRdb took the public reads, trimmed them with fastp at Q25, ran MiXCR for clone calling and kept in-frame beta chains. Rows are unified per CDR3 protein, each entry keeping the most common DNA and genes. The sample includes 300,000 to 350,000 distinct CDR3 sequences, with less than 25% observed a single time. Of the sample, roughly 10% is held by the ten largest clones. Sample: PBMCs from blood, taken roughly 20 months after vaccination. These TCRs come from a man between 50 and 69 years old who received an inactivated influenza vaccine. Donor details come from another sample of the same person, matched by shared clones.

This clonotype has just one count. The chain recombines TRBV5-1 with TRBJ1-1, with no clear D. The CDR3 has 15 amino acids. Germline V gene sequence: CDR1 SGHRS, CDR2 YFSETQ. V lost 0 bases and J lost 6, with 15 bases in between. This CDR3 reads CASSLGVVSGSEAFF. CDR3 bases: TGCGCCAGCAGCTTGGGAGTGGTTTCGGGCTCTGAAGCTTTCTTT.

V and J are TRBV5-1 and TRBJ1-1, with D possibly being TRBD1 (6 bases). The CDR3 sequence is 16 residues long. Trimming pared 3 bases from V and 1 base from J, leaving 16 bases between. Germline CDR1 is SGHRS and CDR2 is YFSETQ. The CDR3 region is CASSSEPGQSNTEAFF. Here the CDR3 DNA reads TGCGCCAGCAGCTCGGAACCGGGACAATCGAACACTGAAGCTTTCTTT.

This clonotype was seen a few times. The chain joins TRBV15 to TRBJ1-3, with D perhaps matching TRBD1 (5 bases). V was cut by 0 bases and J by 0 bases, with 9 bases left in between. Germline V lookup: CDR1 LNHNV, CDR2 YYDKDF (reference sequence). The CDR3 length is 16 residues. The CDR3 loop is CATSRDGTGSGNTIYF. The CDR3 DNA reads as TGTGCCACCAGCAGAGATGGGACGGGCTCTGGAAACACCATATATTTT.

This chain connects TRBV7-2 to TRBJ2-3, with TRBD2 matching over 9 bases. The junction had 9 bases not matched to a gene; V was cut back by 4 bases and J by 4 bases. The germline CDR1 and CDR2 sequences are SGHTA and FQGNSA. The length of the CDR3 is 16 residues. The CDR3 nucleotides read TGTGCCAGCAGCTACGGCGGGAGGGTTCACGCAGATACGCAGTATTTT. Amino acids: CASSYGGRVHADTQYF.

The rearrangement joins TRBV11-2 to TRBJ1-2; TRBD1 is a possible D gene (6 bases). Trimming removed 4 bases from V and 7 bases from J, with 22 bases in between. Per germline, CDR1 SGHAT and CDR2 FQNNGV. The CDR3 consists of 16 residues. CDR3: CASSSNTGLRGGGYTF. CDR3 nucleotide sequence: TGTGCCAGCAGCTCCAATACAGGGCTAAGAGGTGGTGGCTACACCTTC.

This clonotype showed up just a few times. This sequence joins TRBV5-4 and TRBJ2-3; tentatively, D is TRBD1 or TRBD2 (5 bases each). The CDR3 contains 13 residues. V was cut by 4 bases and J by 6 bases, with 12 bases left in between. Germline CDR1 reads SGHNT; CDR2 reads YYREEE (reference sequence). This CDR3 is CASSPWDDDTQYF. CDR3 nucleotides: TGTGCCAGCAGCCCATGGGACGACGATACGCAGTATTTT.

This clonotype was detected ten times or more. The J gene is TRBJ1-1, the V gene TRBV3-1; D is unresolved. V was cut by 2 bases and J by 4 bases, with 8 bases left in between. Germline values: CDR1 LGHDT, CDR2 YNNKEL (reference sequence). This CDR3 region has 13 residues. This chain's CDR3 is CASSQLEGTEAFF. The DNA of the CDR3 is TGTGCCAGCAGCCAATTGGAGGGCACTGAAGCTTTCTTT.

This clonotype came up many times. The V and J genes are TRBV6-1 and TRBJ2-1; TRBD2 agrees at 10 bases. Germline CDR1 is MNHNS and CDR2 is SASEGT. The CDR3 spans 15 residues. The ends lost 5 bases at V and 3 bases at J; junction bases unmatched: 4. The CDR3 coding sequence is TGTGCCAGCAGTCTAAGCGGGAGGGGCTACAATGAGCAGTTCTTC. The encoded protein is CASSLSGRGYNEQFF.

This chain links TRBV3-1 with TRBJ2-3; 8 positions match TRBD1. The trim removed 6 bases at V and 4 bases at J, leaving 6 bases unmatched. Germline V lookup: CDR1 LGHDT, CDR2 YNNKEL (reference sequence). The CDR3 sequence is 14 residues long. The CDR3 DNA is TGTGCCAGCAGTGACGGACAGGGCTCAGATACGCAGTATTTT. As protein: CASSDGQGSDTQYF.

The chain has TRBV20-1 and TRBJ2-3; 12 positions match TRBD1. Germline CDR1 DFQATT, CDR2 SNEGSKA (reference sequence). This CDR3 contains 16 residues. The junction had 9 bases not matched to a gene; V was cut back by 5 bases and J by 3 bases. CDR3 sequence: CSASPGQGAPTDTQYF. DNA of the CDR3: TGCAGTGCTTCACCGGGACAGGGGGCACCTACAGATACGCAGTATTTT.

The chain joins TRBV12-3 or TRBV12-4 to TRBJ2-1, with 8 bases matching TRBD2. J lost 7 bases, V lost 3 bases, and 5 bases had no gene match. The CDR3 loop spans 14 amino acids. The chain's CDR3 is CASSFVGGGNEQFF. Written as DNA, the CDR3 is TGTGCCAGCAGTTTTGTCGGGGGGGGGAATGAGCAGTTCTTC.

This clonotype was seen a few times. The chain joins TRBV6-1 to TRBJ2-2, with D perhaps matching TRBD1 (6 bases). The CDR3 runs 15 residues. CDR1 is MNHNS and CDR2 is SASEGT in the germline V gene. Trimming took 2 bases from V and 8 from J, leaving 15 bases between them. As DNA, the CDR3 is TGTGCCAGCAGTGAAAGCCCAGGGGCCGCGGGGGAGCTGTTTTTT. This translates into CASSESPGAAGELFF.

This clonotype was seen only once. The chain combines TRBV6-2 or TRBV6-3 with TRBJ2-3, with D maybe TRBD2 (6 bases). CDR3 length equals 14 residues. The germline V gene encodes CDR1 MNHEY and CDR2 SVGEGT. The germline V and J ends were trimmed by 7 bases and 0 bases, with 11 bases remaining between them. The CDR3 loop is CASNPGLSTDTQYF. In DNA, the CDR3 is TGTGCCAGCAATCCGGGACTGAGCACAGATACGCAGTATTTT.

This clonotype was detected only a few times. The rearrangement links TRBV9 to TRBJ1-3; no firm D call. V lost 3 bases and J lost 0, with 13 bases in between. The germline V gene encodes CDR1 SGDLS and CDR2 YYNGEE. This CDR3 is built from 16 residues. CDR3 sequence: CASSDGGPLSGNTIYF. The CDR3 DNA sequence: TGTGCCAGCAGCGATGGTGGCCCCCTCTCTGGAAACACCATATATTTT.

The table lists this clonotype with a few counts. The rearrangement links TRBV6-2 or TRBV6-3 to TRBJ2-2, with 8 bases that match TRBD1. The germline gives CDR1 MNHEY, CDR2 SVGEGT. The ends lost 4 bases at V and 4 bases at J; junction bases unmatched: 8. This CDR3 has 16 residues. The CDR3 here is CASSSDRGFTTGELFF. The CDR3 DNA reads TGTGCCAGCAGTTCCGACAGGGGATTCACCACCGGGGAGCTGTTTTTT.

There are a few counts of this clonotype. The rearrangement links TRBV29-1 to TRBJ2-2; possible D gene TRBD1, 6 bases. The V end was cut by 4 bases, the J end by 5 bases, with 20 bases between. The length of the CDR3 is 16 residues. CDR1 and CDR2 from the germline V gene are SQVTM and ANQGSEA. CDR3 nucleotides: TGCAGCGTTGTGCCCTCGGGACACCAAGTAACCGGGGAGCTGTTTTTT. Translating it yields CSVVPSGHQVTGELFF.

The V gene is TRBV28, the J gene TRBJ1-5, with 10 nucleotides matching TRBD1. The germline CDR1 and CDR2 sequences are MDHEN and SYDVKM. The CDR3 length is 18 residues. Trimming removed 9 bases from V and 7 bases from J; junction bases left unmatched: 21. CDR3 DNA sequence: TGTGCCAGTAGTCACTCCGGGACAGGGGCCCCCTTGGGACAGCCCCAGCATTTT. The encoded protein is CASSHSGTGAPLGQPQHF.

This clonotype was counted a few times. The gene calls are TRBV10-3 and TRBJ1-1; D gene unclear. Germline V lookup: CDR1 ENHRY, CDR2 SYGVKD. CDR3 size: 13 residues. V lost 10 bases, J lost 1 base, and 13 bases lay in between. The CDR3: CATNEVGNTEAFF. The CDR3 coding sequence is TGTGCCACTAACGAGGTAGGGAACACTGAAGCTTTCTTT.

The CDR3, as DNA: TGTGCCACCAGCAGAGTTCCAGGGACAGATACGCAGTATTTT. It specifies CATSRVPGTDTQYF. This chain connects TRBV15 to TRBJ2-3; possibly TRBD1 for D (5 bases). This CDR3 has 14 amino acids. Germline loops: CDR1 LNHNV, CDR2 YYDKDF (reference sequence). With 1 base removed from V and 3 bases from J, the gap between germline ends came to 8 bases.

This chain uses TRBV20-1 with TRBJ2-7; 8 nucleotides line up with TRBD2. CDR3 length: 18 amino acids. J gave up 2 bases and V 0 bases, and 15 bases lay outside the gene matches. Germline CDR1 reads DFQATT; CDR2 reads SNEGSKA (reference sequence). DNA for the CDR3: TGCAGTGCTAGAGATAGGTCTCTAGCGGGTCCACCAACCTACGAGCAGTACTTC. Translating gives CSARDRSLAGPPTYEQYF.

This chain uses TRBV11-2 with TRBJ2-7, with a tentative D call TRBD2 (6 bases). V lost 1 base and J 4 bases, leaving 8 bases between the germline ends. Germline CDR1 SGHAT, CDR2 FQNNGV. The CDR3 is 13 amino acids. CDR3 in amino acids: CASSLVAGYEQYF. In nucleotides, the CDR3 is TGTGCCAGCAGCTTAGTGGCGGGGTACGAGCAGTACTTC. Filled out from reference TRBV11-2 and TRBJ2-7, the complete variable domain reads EAGVAQSPRYKIIEKRQSVAFWCNPISGHATLYWYQQILGQGPKLLIQFQNNGVVDDSQLPKDRFSAERLKGVDSTLKIQPAKLEDSAVYLCASSLVAGYEQYFGPGTRLTVT.

This clonotype was recorded a few times. This chain uses TRBV27 with TRBJ1-5, with 7 bases fitting TRBD1. CDR1 and CDR2 from the germline V gene are MNHEY and SMNVEV (reference sequence). J gave up 1 base and V 6 bases, and 9 bases lay outside the gene matches. There are 16 residues in the CDR3. The CDR3 is CASRQLTQGSNQPQHF. CDR3 coding DNA: TGTGCCAGCAGGCAACTAACACAGGGGAGCAATCAGCCCCAGCATTTT.

This clonotype has just a few counts. The chain has TRBV6-2 or TRBV6-3 and TRBJ1-1; D perhaps matches TRBD1 (6 bases). The CDR3 extends over 16 amino acids. The V end was cut by 4 bases, the J end by 2 bases, with 17 bases between. Germline CDR1 and CDR2: MNHEY and SVGEGT. The CDR3, as DNA: TGTGCCAGCAGTTTTTCCAAAGACAGGCCCAACACTGAAGCTTTCTTT. It encodes CASSFSKDRPNTEAFF.